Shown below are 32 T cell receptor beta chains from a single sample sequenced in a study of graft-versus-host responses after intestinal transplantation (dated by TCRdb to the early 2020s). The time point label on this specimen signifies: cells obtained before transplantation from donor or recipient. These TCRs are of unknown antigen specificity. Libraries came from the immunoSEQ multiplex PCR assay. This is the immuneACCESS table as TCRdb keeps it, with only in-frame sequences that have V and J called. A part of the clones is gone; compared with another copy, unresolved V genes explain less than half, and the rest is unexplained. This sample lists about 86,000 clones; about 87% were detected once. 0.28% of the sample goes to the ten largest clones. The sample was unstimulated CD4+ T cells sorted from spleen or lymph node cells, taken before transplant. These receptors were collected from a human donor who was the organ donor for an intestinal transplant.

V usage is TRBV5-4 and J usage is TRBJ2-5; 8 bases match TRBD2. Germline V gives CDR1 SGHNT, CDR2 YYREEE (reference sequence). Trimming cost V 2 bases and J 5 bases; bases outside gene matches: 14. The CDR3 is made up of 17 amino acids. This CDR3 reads CASSFGPHSGSGETQYF. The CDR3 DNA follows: TGTGCCAGCAGCTTTGGACCACACAGCGGGAGTGGGGAGACCCAGTACTTC.

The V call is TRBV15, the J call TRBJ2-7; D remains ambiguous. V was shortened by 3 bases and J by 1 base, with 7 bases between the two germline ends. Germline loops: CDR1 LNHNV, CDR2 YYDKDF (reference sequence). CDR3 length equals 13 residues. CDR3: CATSRAKSYEQYF. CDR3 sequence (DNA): TGTGCCACCAGCAGGGCAAAGTCCTACGAGCAGTACTTC.

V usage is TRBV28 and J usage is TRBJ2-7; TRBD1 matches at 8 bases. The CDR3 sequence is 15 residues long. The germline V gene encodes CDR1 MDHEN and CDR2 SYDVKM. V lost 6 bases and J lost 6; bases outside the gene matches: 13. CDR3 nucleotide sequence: TGTGCCAGCAGGCCCATTGGGCAGGGGGCTGGCGAGCAGTACTTC. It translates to CASRPIGQGAGEQYF.

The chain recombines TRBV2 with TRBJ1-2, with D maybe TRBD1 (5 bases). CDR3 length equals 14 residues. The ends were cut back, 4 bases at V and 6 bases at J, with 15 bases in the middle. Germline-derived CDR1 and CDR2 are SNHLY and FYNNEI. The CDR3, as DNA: TGTGCCAGCAGTGTTATCGTGACAGCTAATGGCTACACCTTC. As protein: CASSVIVTANGYTF.

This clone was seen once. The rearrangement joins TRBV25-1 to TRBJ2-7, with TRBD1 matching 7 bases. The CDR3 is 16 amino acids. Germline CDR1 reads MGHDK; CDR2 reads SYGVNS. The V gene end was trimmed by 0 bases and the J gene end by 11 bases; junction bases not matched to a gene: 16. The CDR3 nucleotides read TGTGCCAGCAGTGAATATACCCCCGCGGGCGACAGGGTCAAGTACTTC. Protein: CASSEYTPAGDRVKYF.

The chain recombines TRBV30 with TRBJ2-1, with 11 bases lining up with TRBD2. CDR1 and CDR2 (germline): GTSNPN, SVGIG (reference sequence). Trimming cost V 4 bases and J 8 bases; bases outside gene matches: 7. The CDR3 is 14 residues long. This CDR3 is CAWKVAGGRYEQFF. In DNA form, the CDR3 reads TGTGCCTGGAAAGTAGCGGGGGGGCGGTATGAGCAGTTCTTC. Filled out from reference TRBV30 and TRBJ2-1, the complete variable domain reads SQTIHQWPATLVQPVGSPLSLECTVEGTSNPNLYWYRQAAGRGLQLLFYSVGIGQISSEVPQNLSASRPQDRQFILSSKKLLLSDSGFYLCAWKVAGGRYEQFFGPGTRLTVL.

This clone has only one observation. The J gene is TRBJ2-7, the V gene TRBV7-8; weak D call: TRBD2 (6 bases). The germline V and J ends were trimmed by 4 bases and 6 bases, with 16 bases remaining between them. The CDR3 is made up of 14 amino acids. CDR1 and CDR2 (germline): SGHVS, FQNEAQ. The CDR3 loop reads CASSSLAGFSEQYF. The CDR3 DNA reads TGTGCCAGCAGCTCCCTGGCGGGGTTCAGCGAGCAGTACTTC.

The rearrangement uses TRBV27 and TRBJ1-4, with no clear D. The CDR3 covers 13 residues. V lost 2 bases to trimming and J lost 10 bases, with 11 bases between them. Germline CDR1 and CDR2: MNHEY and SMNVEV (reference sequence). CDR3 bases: TGTGCCAGCAGTTTAACCGAGGGTTTAAAACTGTTTTTT. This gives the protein CASSLTEGLKLFF.

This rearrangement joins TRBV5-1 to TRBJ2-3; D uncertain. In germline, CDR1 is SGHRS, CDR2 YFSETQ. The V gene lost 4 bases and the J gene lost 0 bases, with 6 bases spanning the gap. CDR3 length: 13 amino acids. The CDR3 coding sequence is TGCGCCAGCAGCCTGACTAGCACAGATACGCAGTATTTT. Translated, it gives CASSLTSTDTQYF.

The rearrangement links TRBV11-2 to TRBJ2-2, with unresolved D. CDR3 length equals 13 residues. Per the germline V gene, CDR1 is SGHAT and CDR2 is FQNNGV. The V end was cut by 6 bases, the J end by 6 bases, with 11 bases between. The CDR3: CASRALLAGELFF. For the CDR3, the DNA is TGTGCCAGCAGGGCCCTTCTGGCCGGGGAGCTGTTTTTT.

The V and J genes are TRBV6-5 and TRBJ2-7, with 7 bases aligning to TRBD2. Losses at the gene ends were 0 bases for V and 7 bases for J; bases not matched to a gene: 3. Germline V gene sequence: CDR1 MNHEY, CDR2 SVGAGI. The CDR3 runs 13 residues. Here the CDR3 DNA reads TGTGCCAGCAGTTACTCATGGGGAGGGGAGCAGTACTTC. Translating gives CASSYSWGGEQYF.

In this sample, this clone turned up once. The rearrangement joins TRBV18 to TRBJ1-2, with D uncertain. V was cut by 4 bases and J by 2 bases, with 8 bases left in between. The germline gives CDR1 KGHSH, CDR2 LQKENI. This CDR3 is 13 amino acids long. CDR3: CASSQTENYGYTF. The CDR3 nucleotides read TGTGCCAGCTCACAGACGGAGAACTATGGCTACACCTTC.

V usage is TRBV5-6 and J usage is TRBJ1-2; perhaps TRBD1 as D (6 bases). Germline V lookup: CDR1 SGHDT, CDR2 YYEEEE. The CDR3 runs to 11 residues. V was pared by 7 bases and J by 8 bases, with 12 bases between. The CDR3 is CASRQQGGYTF. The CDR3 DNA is TGTGCCAGCCGTCAACAGGGAGGCTACACCTTC.

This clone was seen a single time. CDR3 DNA sequence: TGTGCCAGCGCGGCGAGCCGAGTCACCGGGGAGCTGTTTTTT. Translating it yields CASAASRVTGELFF. J is TRBJ2-2 and V is TRBV7-2; D unresolved. Deletions cut 8 bases from V and 4 bases from J, with 14 bases between. Looked up from germline, CDR1 is SGHTA and CDR2 is FQGNSA. This CDR3 has 14 amino acids.

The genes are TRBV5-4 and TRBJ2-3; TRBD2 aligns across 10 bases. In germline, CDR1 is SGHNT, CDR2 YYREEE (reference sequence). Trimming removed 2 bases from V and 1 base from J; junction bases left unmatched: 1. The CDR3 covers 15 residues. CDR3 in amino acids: CASSLAGGGTDTQYF. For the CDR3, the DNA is TGTGCCAGCAGCTTAGCGGGGGGGGGCACAGATACGCAGTATTTT.

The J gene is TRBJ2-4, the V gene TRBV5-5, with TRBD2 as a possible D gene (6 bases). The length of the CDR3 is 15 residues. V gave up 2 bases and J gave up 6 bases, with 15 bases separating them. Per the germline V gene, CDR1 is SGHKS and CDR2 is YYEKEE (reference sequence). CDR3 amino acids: CASSFGSSVLNIQYF. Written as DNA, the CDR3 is TGTGCCAGCAGCTTTGGTTCTAGCGTCCTAAACATTCAGTACTTC.

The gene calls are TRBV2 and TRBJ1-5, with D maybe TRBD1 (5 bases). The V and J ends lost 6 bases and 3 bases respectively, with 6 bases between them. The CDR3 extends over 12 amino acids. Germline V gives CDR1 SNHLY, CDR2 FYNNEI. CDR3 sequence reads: CASRTDNQPQHF. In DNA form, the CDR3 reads TGTGCCAGCAGGACAGACAATCAGCCCCAGCATTTT.

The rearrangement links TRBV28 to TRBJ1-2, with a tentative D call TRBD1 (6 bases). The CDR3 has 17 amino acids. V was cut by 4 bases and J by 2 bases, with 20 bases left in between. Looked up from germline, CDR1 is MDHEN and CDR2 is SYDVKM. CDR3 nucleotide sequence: TGTGCCAGCAGTTCCCCCGGGGCAGGGGAATCCAACTATGGCTACACCTTC. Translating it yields CASSSPGAGESNYGYTF.

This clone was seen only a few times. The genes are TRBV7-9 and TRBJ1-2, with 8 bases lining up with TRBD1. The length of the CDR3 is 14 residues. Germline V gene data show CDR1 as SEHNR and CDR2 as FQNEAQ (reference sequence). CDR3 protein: CAVQGGPSNYGYTF. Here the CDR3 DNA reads TGTGCTGTACAGGGGGGGCCGTCTAACTATGGCTACACCTTC.

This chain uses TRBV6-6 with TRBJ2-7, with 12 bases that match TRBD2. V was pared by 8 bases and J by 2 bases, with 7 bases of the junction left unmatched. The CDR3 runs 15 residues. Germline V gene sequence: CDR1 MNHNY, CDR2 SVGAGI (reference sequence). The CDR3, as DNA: TGTGCCAGCGCCCCGACTAGCGGGGGAACCTACGAGCAGTACTTC. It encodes CASAPTSGGTYEQYF.

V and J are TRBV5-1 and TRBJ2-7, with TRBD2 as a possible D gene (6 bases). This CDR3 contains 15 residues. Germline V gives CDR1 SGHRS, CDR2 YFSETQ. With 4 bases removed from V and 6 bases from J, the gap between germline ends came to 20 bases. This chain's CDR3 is CASSPILGGPGEQYF. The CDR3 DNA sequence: TGCGCCAGCAGCCCCATCTTAGGAGGGCCCGGCGAGCAGTACTTC.

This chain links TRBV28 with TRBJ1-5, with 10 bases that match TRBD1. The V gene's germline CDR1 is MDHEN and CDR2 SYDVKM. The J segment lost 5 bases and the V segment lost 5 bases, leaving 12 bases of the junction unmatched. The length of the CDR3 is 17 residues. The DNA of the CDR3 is TGTGCCAGCAGTCGACAGGGGGCCCCGATATCCCATCAGCCCCAGCATTTT. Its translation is CASSRQGAPISHQPQHF. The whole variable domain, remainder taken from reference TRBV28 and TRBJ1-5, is DVKVTQSSRYLVKRTGEKVFLECVQDMDHENMFWYRQDPGLGLRLIYFSYDVKMKEKGDIPEGYSVSREKKERFSLILESASTNQTSMYLCASSRQGAPISHQPQHFGDGTRLSIL.

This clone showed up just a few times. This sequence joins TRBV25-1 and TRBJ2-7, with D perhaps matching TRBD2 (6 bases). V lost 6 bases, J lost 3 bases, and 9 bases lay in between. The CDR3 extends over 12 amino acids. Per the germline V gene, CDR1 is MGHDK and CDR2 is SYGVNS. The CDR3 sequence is CASSGGVYEQYF. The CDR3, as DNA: TGTGCCAGCAGCGGAGGGGTCTACGAGCAGTACTTC.

CDR3 protein: CASSLSHSNYGYTF. CDR3 DNA sequence: TGTGCCAGCAGCCTCTCTCATAGCAACTATGGCTACACCTTC. The genes are TRBV7-2 and TRBJ1-2; no firm D call. The germline V and J ends were trimmed by 5 bases and 2 bases, with 12 bases remaining between them. This CDR3 has 14 amino acids. Germline CDR1 SGHTA, CDR2 FQGNSA.

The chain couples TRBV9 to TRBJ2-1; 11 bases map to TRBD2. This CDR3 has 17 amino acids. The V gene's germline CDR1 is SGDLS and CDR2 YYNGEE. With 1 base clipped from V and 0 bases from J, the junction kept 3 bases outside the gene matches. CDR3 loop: CASSVIAGGSSYNEQFF. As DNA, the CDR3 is TGTGCCAGCAGCGTAATAGCGGGAGGGAGCTCCTACAATGAGCAGTTCTTC.

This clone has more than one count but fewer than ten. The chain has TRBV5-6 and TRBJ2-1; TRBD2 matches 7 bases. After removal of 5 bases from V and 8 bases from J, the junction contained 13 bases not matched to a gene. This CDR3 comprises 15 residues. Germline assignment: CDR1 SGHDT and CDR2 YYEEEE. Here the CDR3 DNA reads TGTGCCAGCAGTTTACTAGCGAGGATTAACGATGAGCAGTTCTTC. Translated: CASSLLARINDEQFF. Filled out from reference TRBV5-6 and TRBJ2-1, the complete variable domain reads DAGVTQSPTHLIKTRGQQVTLRCSPKSGHDTVSWYQQALGQGPQFIFQYYEEEERQRGNFPDRFSGHQFPNYSSELNVNALLLGDSALYLCASSLLARINDEQFFGPGTRLTVL.

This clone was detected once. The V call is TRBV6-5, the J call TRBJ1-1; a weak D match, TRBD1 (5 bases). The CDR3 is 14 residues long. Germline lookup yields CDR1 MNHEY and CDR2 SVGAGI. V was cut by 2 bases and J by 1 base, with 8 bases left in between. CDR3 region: CASSYQQGNTEAFF. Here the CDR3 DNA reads TGTGCCAGCAGTTACCAGCAGGGGAACACTGAAGCTTTCTTT.

The CDR3 sequence is CARKLTDRGHGYTF. In nucleotides, the CDR3 is TGTGCCAGGAAGTTGACGGATAGGGGTCATGGCTACACCTTC. The V gene is TRBV6-5, the J gene TRBJ1-2; possibly TRBD1 for D (5 bases). The CDR3 is 14 amino acids. Trimming removed 9 bases at V and 6 bases at J, with 20 bases between. Germline loops: CDR1 MNHEY, CDR2 SVGAGI.

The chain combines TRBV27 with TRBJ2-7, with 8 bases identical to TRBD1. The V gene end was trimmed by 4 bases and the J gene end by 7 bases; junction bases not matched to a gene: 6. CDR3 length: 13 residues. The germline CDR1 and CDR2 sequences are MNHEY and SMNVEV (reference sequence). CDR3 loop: CASSSQGAGEQYF. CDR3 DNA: TGTGCCAGCAGTTCCCAGGGGGCGGGGGAGCAGTACTTC.

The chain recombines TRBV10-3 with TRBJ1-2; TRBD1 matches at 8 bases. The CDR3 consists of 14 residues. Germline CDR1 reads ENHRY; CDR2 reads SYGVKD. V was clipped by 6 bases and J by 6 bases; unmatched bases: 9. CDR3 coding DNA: TGTGCCATCAGGGACAGGGAAAGAGGGGATGGCTACACCTTC. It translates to CAIRDRERGDGYTF.

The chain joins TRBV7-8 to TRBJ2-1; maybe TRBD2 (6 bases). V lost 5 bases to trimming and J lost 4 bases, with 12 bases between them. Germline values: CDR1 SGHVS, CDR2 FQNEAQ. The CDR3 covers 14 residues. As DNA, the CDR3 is TGTGCCAGCAGCCTGATCGGAGGGTACAATGAGCAGTTCTTC. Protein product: CASSLIGGYNEQFF.

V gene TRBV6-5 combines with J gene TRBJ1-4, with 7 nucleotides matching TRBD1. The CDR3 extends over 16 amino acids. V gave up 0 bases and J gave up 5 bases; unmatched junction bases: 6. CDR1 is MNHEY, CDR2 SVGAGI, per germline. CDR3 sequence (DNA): TGTGCCAGCAGTTACTCGAGGGGACAGCTAAATGAAAAACTGTTTTTT. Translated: CASSYSRGQLNEKLFF.